A single sample is the source of the 9 T cell receptor beta chains below, sequenced in a study of identical twins. TCRdb itself ran the 5' RACE reads through MiXCR, one entry per CDR3 protein. The sample carries 700,000 to 950,000 distinct CDR3 sequences, more than 9% recorded once. These data are also associated with another study on yellow fever vaccine responses in identical twins.

Sequencing input: PBMCs. The receptors originated from a young woman in good health.

This clonotype came up many times. This chain joins TRBV6-1 and TRBJ1-6; a possible D gene is TRBD1 (6 bases). Per the germline V gene, CDR1 is MNHNS and CDR2 is SASEGT. The germline V and J ends were trimmed by 5 bases and 6 bases, with 14 bases remaining between them. This CDR3 is 15 amino acids long. CDR3 region: CASSRQVVVNSPLHF. DNA for the CDR3: TGTGCCAGCAGTCGACAGGTTGTCGTTAATTCACCCCTCCACTTT.

This clonotype was counted only a few times. CDR3 coding DNA: TGTGCGTCGGGGCTAGCGGGCCAAGGCACCTACGAGCAGTACTTC. Translation: CASGLAGQGTYEQYF. V usage is TRBV28 and J usage is TRBJ2-7, with 8 bases lining up with TRBD2. CDR1 and CDR2 (germline): MDHEN, SYDVKM. CDR3 length: 15 residues.

This clonotype was observed a few times. The chain carries TRBV12-3 or TRBV12-4 and TRBJ1-1; tentative D call: TRBD1 (6 bases). Trimming left V 6 bases short and J 5 bases short, with 22 bases between. The length of the CDR3 is 16 residues. The CDR3 spells CASRYRERLRGTEAFF. Written as DNA, the CDR3 is TGTGCCAGCAGGTACAGGGAACGTTTAAGGGGGACTGAAGCTTTCTTT.

This clonotype was seen a few times. This sequence joins TRBV14 and TRBJ2-5; the match to TRBD2 covers 11 bases. Trimming took 4 bases from V and 4 from J; bases not matched to a gene: 5. The CDR3 extends over 15 amino acids. CDR1 and CDR2 (germline): SGHDN, FVKESK. The CDR3 DNA follows: TGTGCCAGCAGCCTAGGGACTAGCGGACCAGAGACCCAGTACTTC. This translates into CASSLGTSGPETQYF.

V is TRBV5-1 and J is TRBJ2-1, with 12 bases matching TRBD2. This CDR3 spans 15 amino acids. CDR1 SGHRS and CDR2 YFSETQ come from the germline V gene. V shed 9 bases and J 6 bases; nucleotides not matched to a gene: 10. In DNA form, the CDR3 reads TGCGCCACCCAACACGGACTAGCGGGAACCAATGAGCAGTTCTTC. Its translation is CATQHGLAGTNEQFF.

V gene TRBV19 combines with J gene TRBJ2-6; 7 positions match TRBD1. This CDR3 has 17 residues. Per the germline V gene, CDR1 is LNHDA and CDR2 is SQIVND (reference sequence). V trimming: 5 bases; J trimming: 0 bases; junction bases outside the gene matches: 7. CDR3 sequence (DNA): TGTGCCAGTAGTCCCAGGACAGGCCTCTCTGGGGCCAACGTCCTGACTTTC. This translates into CASSPRTGLSGANVLTF.

The J gene is TRBJ1-1, the V gene TRBV4-1; 8 nucleotides line up with TRBD1. Germline V CDR1 and CDR2: MGHRA, YSYEKL. There are 15 residues in the CDR3. V was pared by 4 bases and J by 1 base, with 5 bases of the junction left unmatched. The DNA for the CDR3 is TGCGCCAGCAGCCGAGGGGGGACAGGGAACACTGAAGCTTTCTTT. The encoded protein is CASSRGGTGNTEAFF.

This clonotype was counted a few times. V and J are TRBV6-6 and TRBJ1-2; D remains ambiguous. Trimming took off 8 bases at V and 0 bases at J, with 4 bases between the two ends. The CDR3 extends over 11 amino acids. From germline, CDR1 is MNHNY and CDR2 SVGAGI (reference sequence). The CDR3 DNA reads as TGTGCCAGCGTCTCTAACTATGGCTACACCTTC. Its protein is CASVSNYGYTF.

This clonotype showed up just a few times. CDR3 sequence reads: CSATDRVDGYTF. DNA for the CDR3: TGCAGCGCAACAGACAGGGTGGATGGCTACACCTTC. The chain couples TRBV29-1 to TRBJ1-2, with 7 bases lining up with TRBD1. J lost 6 bases, V lost 7 bases, and 8 bases had no gene match. The CDR3 has 12 amino acids. Germline CDR1 SQVTM, CDR2 ANQGSEA.